This is a list of T cell receptor beta chains from one sample in a study of CD8 T cells in ankylosing spondylitis. TCRdb re-called the 5' RACE reads with MiXCR, one entry per CDR3 protein. Here the sample spans under 450,000 distinct CDR3 sequences, around 20% being singletons. Sequenced: blood, either unsorted or a sorted T cell fraction (not recorded which). Receptors originate from a male donor with ankylosing spondylitis or in good health (not recorded which). Each CDR3 is given without its conserved first and last residue.

v_call | cdr3_aa
TRBV6-5 | ASSYSKYVYEQY
TRBV29-1 | SVEEAGAGETQY
TRBV24-1 | ATSPNPYRGGNEQF
TRBV27 | ASSLGGVNSPLH
TRBV20-1 | SARGPQLSQGQY
TRBV6-6 | ASSYEVKTQY
TRBV6-1 | ASSPSSSGFADTQY
TRBV11-2 | ASTRTLGTGELF
TRBV24-1 | ATGTGAYQETQY
TRBV12-3/TRBV12-4 | ASSPLAGGDNEQF
TRBV10-3 | AISQGESGNTIY
TRBV30 | AWRTGAQETQY
TRBV12-3/TRBV12-4 | ASSSTGWSYNEQF
TRBV20-1 | SARVASGGGYQETQY
TRBV29-1 | SVEDVHPTSGESSYNEQF
TRBV4-2 | ASSQLGTEETQY
TRBV10-2 | ASSESVRLAKNIQY
TRBV12-3/TRBV12-4 | ASSLGKNTEAF
TRBV4-1 | ASSQHAGEANYGYT
TRBV2 | ASTSLGLLDQPQH
TRBV29-1 | SVEDVGGPGEQF
TRBV11-1 | ASSPTPAVDEQY
TRBV6-5 | ASRPHPDTQY
TRBV4-1 | ASSQDQGIGETQY
TRBV12-3/TRBV12-4 | ASSLGQPNQPQH
TRBV3-1 | ASSQVQAGSAQY
TRBV18 | ASSPGQGAFYEQY
TRBV7-9 | ASSPRGDNEQF
TRBV19 | ASSIQGSFYEQY
TRBV6-2/TRBV6-3 | ASSYLRGPGELF
TRBV20-1 | SARINSRYNEQF
TRBV4-2 | ASSQDLAALH
TRBV30 | AWSASVETQY
TRBV7-9 | ASSPGTGKYYEQY
TRBV19 | ASRDRGYNEQF